These 21 T cell receptor beta chains were all obtained from the same sample, sequenced in a study of metastatic and nonmetastatic thyroid tumors. TCRdb reprocessed the PCR reads via MiXCR. There are some 90,000 clones in the sample; roughly 8.6% occur only once, and roughly 9% lies in the top ten. No treatment had been given to any patient before thyroid surgery. Sequencing input: blood. The receptors were gathered from a female donor with papillary thyroid cancer or a benign thyroid nodule (not recorded which). Some clones in this sample may be carry-over from other donors' samples.

This clone came up many times. The chain recombines TRBV18 with TRBJ1-4, with unresolved D. From germline, CDR1 is KGHSH and CDR2 LQKENI. This CDR3 is 17 amino acids long. Trimming pared 2 bases from V and 0 bases from J, leaving 13 bases between. The CDR3 protein is CASSPESRTATNEKLFF. The CDR3, as DNA: TGTGCCAGCTCACCAGAATCCAGGACCGCAACTAATGAAAAACTGTTTTTT.

This clone was picked up many times. The chain carries TRBV9 and TRBJ1-2; D call uncertain. V dropped 2 bases and J dropped 14 bases, with 19 bases sitting between them. This CDR3 is built from 13 residues. The V gene's germline CDR1 is SGDLS and CDR2 YYNGEE. The chain's CDR3 is CASSVSSNSRATF. The CDR3 coding sequence is TGTGCCAGCAGCGTCTCCTCGAACTCCCGAGCGACCTTC.

Ten or more counts support this clone. The chain employs TRBV18 and TRBJ1-1, with D possibly being TRBD1 (6 bases). The V gene's germline CDR1 is KGHSH and CDR2 LQKENI. Trimming left V 3 bases short and J 0 bases short, with 14 bases between. The CDR3 loop spans 16 amino acids. DNA for the CDR3: TGTGCCAGCTCACCCCCACGGGGGCTCATGAACACTGAAGCTTTCTTT. Translated: CASSPPRGLMNTEAFF.

The chain carries TRBV20-1 and TRBJ1-5; D gene unclear. The CDR3 covers 13 residues. Between the trimmed V and J ends, which lost 6 bases and 0 bases, there was a span of 9 bases. The V gene's germline CDR1 is DFQATT and CDR2 SNEGSKA (reference sequence). CDR3 sequence (DNA): TGCAGTGCCAAGGCCCATAGCAATCAGCCCCAGCATTTT. Amino acids: CSAKAHSNQPQHF.

This clone has a count of ten or more. The chain has TRBV5-6 and TRBJ1-5; weak D call: TRBD1 (5 bases). V lost 2 bases and J lost 5, with 11 bases in between. The CDR3 contains 14 residues. Germline assignment: CDR1 SGHDT and CDR2 YYEEEE. This chain's CDR3 is CASSFFQGDQPQHF. In DNA, the CDR3 is TGTGCCAGCAGCTTCTTCCAGGGCGATCAGCCCCAGCATTTT.

This clone was observed a few times. CDR3 sequence reads: CASSYMGPQYGYTF. CDR3 DNA sequence: TGTGCCAGCAGTTACATGGGTCCACAGTATGGCTACACCTTC. The J gene is TRBJ1-2, the V gene TRBV6-6; D is undetermined. The germline V gene encodes CDR1 MNHNY and CDR2 SVGAGI (reference sequence). V was cut by 2 bases and J by 5 bases, with 12 bases left in between. CDR3 length equals 14 residues.

This clone was detected ten times or more. V usage is TRBV6-2 or TRBV6-3 and J usage is TRBJ2-5; 10 nucleotides line up with TRBD2. CDR3 length: 16 residues. Trimming took 5 bases from V and 1 from J; bases not matched to a gene: 7. Germline CDR1 reads MNHEY; CDR2 reads SVGEGT. The CDR3 here is CASSTTSGEAQETQYF. In nucleotides, the CDR3 is TGTGCCAGCAGTACAACTAGCGGGGAAGCCCAAGAGACCCAGTACTTC.

This clone was found many times. This chain connects TRBV6-1 to TRBJ1-1; D is perhaps TRBD1 (6 bases). Germline CDR1 is MNHNS and CDR2 is SASEGT. Trimming stripped 6 bases from V and 4 bases from J, with 18 bases between. CDR3 size: 15 residues. The CDR3 loop reads CASRHETGIGTEAFF. The CDR3 coding sequence is TGTGCCAGCAGACACGAAACAGGGATCGGCACTGAAGCTTTCTTT.

The chain recombines TRBV12-3 or TRBV12-4 with TRBJ2-1; 8 bases fit TRBD2. The CDR3 spans 12 residues. V lost 6 bases and J lost 16; bases outside the gene matches: 11. Here the CDR3 DNA reads TGTGCCAGCAGCAATTCCGGGGGGGCCACCTTCTTC. Its translation is CASSNSGGATFF.

This clone was counted ten times or more. V and J are TRBV6-1 and TRBJ2-7, with a tentative D call TRBD1 (6 bases). Germline V lookup: CDR1 MNHNS, CDR2 SASEGT. The V and J ends lost 5 bases and 4 bases respectively, with 9 bases between them. The CDR3 totals 12 residues. This chain's CDR3 is CASSQQGYEQYF. CDR3 bases: TGTGCCAGCAGTCAACAGGGTTACGAGCAGTACTTC.

V usage is TRBV7-6 and J usage is TRBJ2-1; D is perhaps TRBD1 (6 bases). The CDR3 is made up of 15 amino acids. V lost 5 bases and J lost 4, with 15 bases in between. The germline CDR1 and CDR2 sequences are SGHVS and FNYEAQ. CDR3 region: CASSPSMDSYNEQFF. For the CDR3, the DNA is TGTGCCAGCAGCCCGAGTATGGACAGTTACAATGAGCAGTTCTTC.

In its sample, this clone was seen many times. The genes are TRBV27 and TRBJ2-7, with D perhaps TRBD2 (6 bases). CDR3 length: 15 residues. V gave up 5 bases and J gave up 3 bases, with 17 bases separating them. Germline V lookup: CDR1 MNHEY, CDR2 SMNVEV (reference sequence). CDR3 nucleotides: TGTGCCAGCAGTAATGGGGTGTTCGGGGGCTACGAGCAGTACTTC. It translates to CASSNGVFGGYEQYF.

In its sample, this clone was seen many times. This rearrangement joins TRBV6-7 to TRBJ2-1; possibly TRBD2 for D (7 bases). TRBV6-7 is noted as an ORF with a role that remains uncertain. V was clipped by 2 bases and J by 8 bases, with 22 bases between them. This CDR3 is 17 amino acids long. The CDR3 region is CASSYPGGGLRTHEQFF. The CDR3, as DNA: TGTGCCAGCAGTTACCCGGGGGGCGGGCTGCGGACGCATGAGCAGTTCTTC.

This clone was seen ten or more times. V and J are TRBV12-3 or TRBV12-4 and TRBJ1-1, with D perhaps TRBD1 (5 bases). V was clipped by 6 bases and J by 6 bases, with 17 bases between them. This CDR3 has 14 amino acids. This CDR3 is CASRSGRVDPEAFF. The CDR3 DNA sequence: TGTGCCAGCAGGTCGGGCAGGGTGGACCCTGAAGCTTTCTTT.

This clone showed up many times. The V and J genes are TRBV7-9 and TRBJ2-5; 9 bases align to TRBD1. The CDR3 has 17 residues. The germline CDR1 and CDR2 sequences are SEHNR and FQNEAQ (reference sequence). J was trimmed by 3 bases and V by 5 bases; bases with no gene match: 13. CDR3 nucleotide sequence: TGTGCCAGCAGCCCTCGACCGGGACAGGGACGGGAAGAGACCCAGTACTTC. This codes for CASSPRPGQGREETQYF.

This clone was recorded many times. The chain joins TRBV28 to TRBJ1-5, with D uncertain. The CDR3 spans 13 residues. Trimming removed 5 bases at V and 2 bases at J, with 7 bases between. Per the germline V gene, CDR1 is MDHEN and CDR2 is SYDVKM. CDR3 DNA: TGTGCCAGCAGTCCCGGAGGCAATCAGCCCCAGCATTTT. As protein: CASSPGGNQPQHF.

On this clone: Other DNA sequences within the sample encode an identical CDR3. The V call is TRBV18, the J call TRBJ2-3; 7 nucleotides align to TRBD1. Germline loops: CDR1 KGHSH, CDR2 LQKENI. The V gene end was trimmed by 0 bases and the J gene end by 3 bases; junction bases not matched to a gene: 6. The CDR3 sequence is 16 residues long. CDR3 sequence: CASSPPSRQGTDTQYF. The DNA for the CDR3 is TGTGCCAGCTCACCACCGTCAAGACAGGGAACAGATACGCAGTATTTT. Full variable domain (remainder filled in from reference TRBV18 and TRBJ2-3): NAGVMQNPRHLVRRRGQEARLRCSPMKGHSHVYWYRQLPEEGLKFMVYLQKENIIDESGMPKERFSAEFPKEGPSILRIQQVVRGDSAAYFCASSPPSRQGTDTQYFGPGTRLTVL.

This rearrangement joins TRBV11-3 to TRBJ2-7; a possible D gene is TRBD1 (7 bases). V was pared by 4 bases and J by 3 bases, with 19 bases between. Germline CDR1 is SGHNT and CDR2 is YENEEA. This CDR3 has 16 amino acids. CDR3 amino acids: CASSSPRGTDLYEQYF. The CDR3 bases are TGTGCCAGCAGCTCTCCCCGCGGGACAGACCTCTACGAGCAGTACTTC.

The table lists this clone with a few counts. The same CDR3 is also encoded by other DNA sequences in this sample. The chain has TRBV19 and TRBJ2-2; the D gene is possibly TRBD2 (7 bases). The germline V and J ends were trimmed by 5 bases and 7 bases, with 23 bases remaining between them. This CDR3 region has 17 residues. Germline CDR1 and CDR2: LNHDA and SQIVND (reference sequence). The chain's CDR3 is CASSLGGGPLRGGELFF. The CDR3 DNA reads as TGTGCCAGTAGTCTAGGCGGGGGCCCCCTGCGTGGCGGGGAGCTGTTTTTT.

This clone was counted only a few times. A read error is possible here, since a much larger clone lies one base away. The rearrangement links TRBV5-1 to TRBJ1-4, with 7 nucleotides matching TRBD1. CDR3 length equals 15 residues. Trimming cost V 4 bases and J 4 bases; bases outside gene matches: 7. The germline V gene encodes CDR1 SGHRS and CDR2 YFSETQ. The CDR3 loop is CASSQNRGGNEKLFF. DNA of the CDR3: TGCGCCAGCAGCCAGAACAGGGGCGGTAATGAAAAACTGTTTTTT.

This clone was picked up many times. This chain uses TRBV20-1 with TRBJ2-7, with D perhaps TRBD1 (5 bases). This CDR3 spans 11 amino acids. Germline V lookup: CDR1 DFQATT, CDR2 SNEGSKA (reference sequence). V lost 5 bases and J lost 3, with 8 bases in between. The CDR3 nucleotides are TGCAGTGCTCAGGACAACTACGAGCAGTACTTC. Protein sequence: CSAQDNYEQYF.